Listed below are T cell receptor beta chains from one sample, sequenced in a study of identical twins. TCRdb redid the calling of the 5' RACE reads with MiXCR, one entry per CDR3 protein. The repertoire includes around 250,000 distinct CDR3 sequences, roughly 13% of them detected once, and about 4% sits in the top ten. The data were also submitted as part of a second study, on yellow fever vaccine responses in identical twins.

The source material was memory (CD45RO+) T cells sorted from blood. Receptor source: a woman between 18 and 29 years old in good health. Each CDR3 is given with its conserved first and last residue. D genes are given only for firm matches. Some rows have no size entry. The others give once, few or many, or a class for an expanded clone.

TRBJ2-4 NA TRBV3-1 TRBD2 CASSQEFGLAGQVGKNIQYF TGTGCCAGCAGCCAAGAATTTGGACTAGCGGGACAAGTCGGCAAAAACATTCAGTACTTC
TRBJ2-2 few TRBV5-5 TRBD2 CASSYRLAAGELFF TGTGCCAGCAGCTACCGACTAGCGGCCGGGGAGCTGTTTTTT
TRBJ1-2 many TRBV9 NA CASSDIVRASEEGGYTF TGTGCCAGCAGCGATATCGTAAGGGCCAGTGAAGAGGGTGGCTACACCTTC
TRBJ2-7 few TRBV23-1 NA CASSQSNTEYEQYF TGCGCCAGCAGTCAATCGAACACAGAATACGAGCAGTACTTC
TRBJ2-1 few TRBV10-2 TRBD1 CATRDRNDNEQFF TGCGCCACCAGGGACAGAAACGACAATGAGCAGTTCTTC
TRBJ2-1 NA TRBV7-2 TRBD1 CASSLADRALYNEQFF TGTGCCAGCAGCTTAGCGGACAGGGCCCTCTACAATGAGCAGTTCTTC
TRBJ2-5 few TRBV24-1 NA CATSVVAGRGETQYF TGTGCCACCAGTGTGGTAGCCGGGCGGGGAGAGACCCAGTACTTC
TRBJ2-7 many TRBV29-1 NA CSVAGTNEEQYF TGCAGCGTAGCCGGGACAAACGAAGAGCAGTACTTC
TRBJ2-3 NA TRBV10-1 NA CASSGSGRASDTQYF TGCGCCAGCAGTGGGTCAGGCCGGGCATCGGATACGCAGTATTTT
TRBJ2-6 few TRBV9 NA CASENGGANVLTF TGTGCCAGCGAGAACGGTGGGGCCAACGTCCTGACTTTC
TRBJ1-1 many TRBV5-1 NA CASSSQPTSTEAFF TGCGCCAGCAGCTCGCAGCCGACTAGCACTGAAGCTTTCTTT
TRBJ2-3 many TRBV6-5 NA CASSYFPSGAGTDTQYF TGTGCCAGCAGTTACTTCCCCTCCGGGGCTGGCACAGATACGCAGTATTTT
TRBJ2-3 NA TRBV5-6 NA CASSLVGLATDTQYF TGTGCCAGCAGCTTGGTTGGCCTAGCGACAGATACGCAGTATTTT
TRBJ2-1 NA TRBV19 TRBD2 CASSGASGKYSNEQFF TGTGCCAGTAGTGGGGCTAGCGGGAAGTATAGCAATGAGCAGTTCTTC
TRBJ2-1 many TRBV7-6 NA CASSAGTEQFF TGTGCCAGCAGCGCAGGGACAGAGCAGTTCTTC
TRBJ2-3 few TRBV18 NA CASSPLLDTQYF TGTGCCAGCTCACCACTGTTGGATACGCAGTATTTT
TRBJ2-1 NA TRBV5-1 NA CASSSLSGLEQFF TGCGCCAGCAGCTCCCTCAGTGGGCTTGAGCAGTTCTTC
TRBJ2-7 few TRBV27 NA CASSLWGGEQYF TGTGCCAGCAGTTTGTGGGGCGGCGAGCAGTACTTC
TRBJ2-7 few TRBV5-1 NA CASSLGYSYEQYF TGCGCCAGCAGCTTGGGTTACTCCTACGAGCAGTACTTC
TRBJ2-2 NA TRBV3-1 NA CASSQGPTAGELFF TGTGCCAGCAGCCAAGGGCCGACGGCCGGGGAGCTGTTTTTT
TRBJ2-1 few TRBV12-3/TRBV12-4 TRBD1 CAILFGTGFYNEQFF TGTGCCATCCTATTCGGGACAGGGTTCTACAATGAGCAGTTCTTC
TRBJ2-7 NA TRBV11-1 NA CASSLELTTNYEQYF TGTGCCAGCAGCTTAGAGTTGACAACAAACTACGAGCAGTACTTC
TRBJ2-2 NA TRBV5-1 NA CVSSLGYSLNTGELFF TGCGTCAGCAGCTTAGGGTACTCCTTAAACACCGGGGAGCTGTTTTTT
TRBJ2-5 many TRBV5-6 NA CASSLFGSRRGETQYF TGTGCCAGCAGCTTGTTTGGTAGCAGGCGGGGAGAGACCCAGTACTTC